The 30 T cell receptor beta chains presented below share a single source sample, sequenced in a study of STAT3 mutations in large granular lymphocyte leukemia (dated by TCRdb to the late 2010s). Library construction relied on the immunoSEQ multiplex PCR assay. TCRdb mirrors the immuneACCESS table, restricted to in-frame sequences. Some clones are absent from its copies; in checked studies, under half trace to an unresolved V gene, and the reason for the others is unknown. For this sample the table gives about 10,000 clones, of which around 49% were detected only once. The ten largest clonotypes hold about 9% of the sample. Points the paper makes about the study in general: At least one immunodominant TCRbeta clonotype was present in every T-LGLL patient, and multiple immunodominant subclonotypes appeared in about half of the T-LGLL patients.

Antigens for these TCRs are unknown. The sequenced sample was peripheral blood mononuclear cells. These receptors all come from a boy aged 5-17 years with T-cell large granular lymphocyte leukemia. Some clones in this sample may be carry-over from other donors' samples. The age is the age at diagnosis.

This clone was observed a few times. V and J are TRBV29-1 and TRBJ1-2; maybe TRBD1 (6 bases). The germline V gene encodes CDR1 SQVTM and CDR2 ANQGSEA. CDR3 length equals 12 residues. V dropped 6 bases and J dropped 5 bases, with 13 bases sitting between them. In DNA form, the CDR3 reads TGCAGCGTAGGGGACACCATATATGGCTACACCTTC. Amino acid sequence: CSVGDTIYGYTF.

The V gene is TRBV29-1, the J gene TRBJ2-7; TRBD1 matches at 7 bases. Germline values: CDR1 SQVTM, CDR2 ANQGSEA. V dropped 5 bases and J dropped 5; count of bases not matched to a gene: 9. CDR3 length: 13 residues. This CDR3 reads CSVRHPGGDEQYF. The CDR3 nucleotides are TGCAGCGTTCGACATCCAGGGGGAGACGAGCAGTACTTC.

CDR3 residues: CASSEFLSYEQYF. As DNA, the CDR3 is TGTGCCAGCAGTGAATTTCTGTCCTACGAGCAGTACTTC. The chain couples TRBV2 to TRBJ2-7; no definite D call. The CDR3 sequence is 13 residues long. The ends were cut back, 2 bases at V and 1 base at J, with 6 bases in the middle. From germline, CDR1 is SNHLY and CDR2 FYNNEI.

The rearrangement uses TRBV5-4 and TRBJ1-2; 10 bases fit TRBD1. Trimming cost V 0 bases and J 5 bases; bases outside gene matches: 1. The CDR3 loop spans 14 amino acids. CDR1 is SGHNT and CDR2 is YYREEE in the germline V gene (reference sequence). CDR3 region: CASSLEGQGYGYTF. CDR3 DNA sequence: TGTGCCAGCAGCTTGGAGGGACAGGGGTATGGCTACACCTTC.

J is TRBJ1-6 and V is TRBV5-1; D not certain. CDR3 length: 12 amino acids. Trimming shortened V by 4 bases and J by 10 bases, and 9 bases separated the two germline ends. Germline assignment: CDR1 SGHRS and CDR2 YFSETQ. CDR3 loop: CASSDHASPLHF. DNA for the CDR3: TGCGCCAGCAGCGACCACGCCTCACCCCTCCACTTT.

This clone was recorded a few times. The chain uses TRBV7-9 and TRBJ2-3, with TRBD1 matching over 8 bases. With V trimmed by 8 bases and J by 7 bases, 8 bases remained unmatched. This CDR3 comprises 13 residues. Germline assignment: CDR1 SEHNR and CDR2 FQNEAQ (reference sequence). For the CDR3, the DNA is TGTGCCAGCGGAGGACAGGGACAGAATACGCAGTATTTT. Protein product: CASGGQGQNTQYF.

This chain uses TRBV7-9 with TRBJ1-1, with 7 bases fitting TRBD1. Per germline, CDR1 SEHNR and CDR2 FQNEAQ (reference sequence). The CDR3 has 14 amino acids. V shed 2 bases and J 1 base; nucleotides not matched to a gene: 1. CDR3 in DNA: TGTGCCAGCAGCTTACAGGGGGGGAACACTGAAGCTTTCTTT. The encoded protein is CASSLQGGNTEAFF.

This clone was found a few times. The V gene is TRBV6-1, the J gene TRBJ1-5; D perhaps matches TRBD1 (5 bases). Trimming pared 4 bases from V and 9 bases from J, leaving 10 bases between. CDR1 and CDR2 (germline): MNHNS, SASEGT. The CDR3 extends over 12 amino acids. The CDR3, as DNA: TGTGCCAGCAGTGCCTCCGGGGGGCCCCAGCATTTT. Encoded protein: CASSASGGPQHF.

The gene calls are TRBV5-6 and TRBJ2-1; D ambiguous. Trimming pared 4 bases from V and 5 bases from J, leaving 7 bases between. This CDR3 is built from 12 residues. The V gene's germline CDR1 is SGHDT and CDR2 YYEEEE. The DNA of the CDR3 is TGTGCCAGCAGCACCAGGAACAATGAGCAGTTCTTC. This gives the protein CASSTRNNEQFF.

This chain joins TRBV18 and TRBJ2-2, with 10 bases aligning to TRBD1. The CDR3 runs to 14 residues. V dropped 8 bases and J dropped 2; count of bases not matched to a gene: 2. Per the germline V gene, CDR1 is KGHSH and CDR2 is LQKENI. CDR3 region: CASGQGVNTGELFF. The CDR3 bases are TGTGCCAGCGGACAGGGGGTAAACACCGGGGAGCTGTTTTTT. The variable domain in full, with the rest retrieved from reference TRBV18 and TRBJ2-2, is NAGVMQNPRHLVRRRGQEARLRCSPMKGHSHVYWYRQLPEEGLKFMVYLQKENIIDESGMPKERFSAEFPKEGPSILRIQQVVRGDSAAYFCASGQGVNTGELFFGEGSRLTVL.

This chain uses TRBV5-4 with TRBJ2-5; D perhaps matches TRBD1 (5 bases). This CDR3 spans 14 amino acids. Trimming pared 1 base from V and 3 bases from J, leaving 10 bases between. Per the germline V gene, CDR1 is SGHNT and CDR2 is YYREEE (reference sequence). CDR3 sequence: CASSLIQGKETQYF. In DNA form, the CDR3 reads TGTGCCAGCAGCTTGATTCAGGGAAAAGAGACCCAGTACTTC.

CDR3 loop: CASGLVLGGRAEAFF. Written as DNA, the CDR3 is TGTGCTAGTGGTTTGGTACTAGGGGGCAGGGCTGAAGCTTTCTTT. The chain recombines TRBV12-5 with TRBJ1-1; 7 bases line up with TRBD1. Trimming at V came to 0 bases and at J to 6 bases, leaving 7 bases not matched to a gene. The CDR3 loop spans 15 amino acids. Per germline, CDR1 LGHNT and CDR2 FRNRAP.

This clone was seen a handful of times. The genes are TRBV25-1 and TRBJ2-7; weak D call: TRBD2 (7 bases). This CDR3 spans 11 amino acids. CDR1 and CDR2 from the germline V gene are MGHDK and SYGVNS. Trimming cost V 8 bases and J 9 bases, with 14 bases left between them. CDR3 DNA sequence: TGTGCCAGCGAGGAAGGGGGGGGGCAGTACTTC. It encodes CASEEGGGQYF.

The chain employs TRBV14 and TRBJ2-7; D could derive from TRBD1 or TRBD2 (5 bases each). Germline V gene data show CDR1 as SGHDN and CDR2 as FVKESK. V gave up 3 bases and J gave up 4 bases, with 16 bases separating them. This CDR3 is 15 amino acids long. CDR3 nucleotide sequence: TGTGCCAGCAGCCAGCTGGGAGCAGGGATGTACGAGCAGTACTTC. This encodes CASSQLGAGMYEQYF.

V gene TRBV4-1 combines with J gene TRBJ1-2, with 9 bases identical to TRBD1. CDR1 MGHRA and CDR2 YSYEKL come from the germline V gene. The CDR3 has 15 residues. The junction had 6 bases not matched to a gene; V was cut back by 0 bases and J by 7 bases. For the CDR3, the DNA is TGCGCCAGCAGCCAAGATGAACAGGGGGCGGTTGGCTACACCTTC. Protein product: CASSQDEQGAVGYTF.

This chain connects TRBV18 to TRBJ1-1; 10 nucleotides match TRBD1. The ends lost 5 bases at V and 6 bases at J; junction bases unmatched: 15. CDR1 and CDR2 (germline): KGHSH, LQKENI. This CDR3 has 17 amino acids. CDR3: CASSDLRQGAFWPEAFF. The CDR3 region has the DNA TGTGCCAGCTCAGACCTCAGACAGGGGGCCTTTTGGCCTGAAGCTTTCTTT. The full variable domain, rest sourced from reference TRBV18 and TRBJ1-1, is NAGVMQNPRHLVRRRGQEARLRCSPMKGHSHVYWYRQLPEEGLKFMVYLQKENIIDESGMPKERFSAEFPKEGPSILRIQQVVRGDSAAYFCASSDLRQGAFWPEAFFGQGTRLTVV.

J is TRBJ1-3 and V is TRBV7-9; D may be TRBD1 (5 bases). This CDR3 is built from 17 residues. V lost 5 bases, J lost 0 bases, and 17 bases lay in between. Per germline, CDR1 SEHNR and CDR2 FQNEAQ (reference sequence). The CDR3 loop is CASSLGGTLSSGNTIYF. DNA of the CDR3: TGTGCCAGCAGCCTTGGGGGGACTTTAAGCTCTGGAAACACCATATATTTT.

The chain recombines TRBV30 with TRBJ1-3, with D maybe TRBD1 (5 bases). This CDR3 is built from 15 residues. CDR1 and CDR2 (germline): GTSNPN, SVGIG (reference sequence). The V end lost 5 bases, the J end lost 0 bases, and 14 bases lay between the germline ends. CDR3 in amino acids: CAWCPGRASGNTIYF. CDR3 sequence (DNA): TGTGCCTGGTGTCCGGGCAGGGCCTCTGGAAACACCATATATTTT. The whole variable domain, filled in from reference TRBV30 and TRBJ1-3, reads SQTIHQWPATLVQPVGSPLSLECTVEGTSNPNLYWYRQAAGRGLQLLFYSVGIGQISSEVPQNLSASRPQDRQFILSSKKLLLSDSGFYLCAWCPGRASGNTIYFGEGSWLTVV.

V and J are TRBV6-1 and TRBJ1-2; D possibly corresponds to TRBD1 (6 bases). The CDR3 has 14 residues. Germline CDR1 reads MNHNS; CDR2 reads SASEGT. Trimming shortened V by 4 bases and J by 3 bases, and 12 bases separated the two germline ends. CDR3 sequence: CASSGGGADYGYTF. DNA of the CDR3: TGTGCCAGCAGTGGGGGGGGCGCAGACTATGGCTACACCTTC.

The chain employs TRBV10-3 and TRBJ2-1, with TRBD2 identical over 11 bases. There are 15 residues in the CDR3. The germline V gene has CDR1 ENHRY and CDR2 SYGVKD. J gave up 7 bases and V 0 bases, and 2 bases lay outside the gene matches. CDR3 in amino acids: CAISESGLAVNEQFF. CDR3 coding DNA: TGTGCCATCAGTGAGTCGGGACTAGCGGTTAATGAGCAGTTCTTC.

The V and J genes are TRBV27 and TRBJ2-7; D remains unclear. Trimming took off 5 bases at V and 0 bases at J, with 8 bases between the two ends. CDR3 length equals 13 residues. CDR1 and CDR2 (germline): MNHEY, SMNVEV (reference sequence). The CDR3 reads CASSPGFSYEQYF. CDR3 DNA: TGTGCCAGCAGTCCCGGATTCTCCTACGAGCAGTACTTC.

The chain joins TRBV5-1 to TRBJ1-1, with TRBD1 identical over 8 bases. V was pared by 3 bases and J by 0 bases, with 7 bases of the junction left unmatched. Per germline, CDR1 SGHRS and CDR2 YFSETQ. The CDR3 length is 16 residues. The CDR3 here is CASSSGQGYMNTEAFF. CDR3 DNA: TGCGCCAGCAGCTCCGGACAGGGTTACATGAACACTGAAGCTTTCTTT.

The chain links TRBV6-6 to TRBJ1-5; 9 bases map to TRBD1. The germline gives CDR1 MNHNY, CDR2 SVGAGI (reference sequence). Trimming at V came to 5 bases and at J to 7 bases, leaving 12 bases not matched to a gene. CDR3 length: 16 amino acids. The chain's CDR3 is CASSHGQGPPGQPQHF. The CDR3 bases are TGTGCCAGCAGTCACGGACAGGGGCCACCGGGGCAGCCCCAGCATTTT.

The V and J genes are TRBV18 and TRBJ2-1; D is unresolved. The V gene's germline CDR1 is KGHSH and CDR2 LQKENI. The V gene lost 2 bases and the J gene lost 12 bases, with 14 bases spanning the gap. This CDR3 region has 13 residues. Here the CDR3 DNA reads TGTGCCAGCTCACCAACCGCCACCTCGGGGCAGTTCTTC. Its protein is CASSPTATSGQFF.

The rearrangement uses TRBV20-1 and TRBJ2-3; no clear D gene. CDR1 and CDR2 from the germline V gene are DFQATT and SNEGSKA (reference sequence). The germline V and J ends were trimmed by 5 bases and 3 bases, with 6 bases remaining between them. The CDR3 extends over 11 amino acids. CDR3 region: CSAHHTDTQYF. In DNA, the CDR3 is TGCAGTGCTCATCATACAGATACGCAGTATTTT.

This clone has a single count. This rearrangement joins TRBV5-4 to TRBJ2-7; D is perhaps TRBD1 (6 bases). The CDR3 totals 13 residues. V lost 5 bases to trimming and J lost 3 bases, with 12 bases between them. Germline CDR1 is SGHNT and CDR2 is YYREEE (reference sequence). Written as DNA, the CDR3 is TGTGCCAGCAGTTCCCGGGACAACTACGAGCAGTACTTC. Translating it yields CASSSRDNYEQYF. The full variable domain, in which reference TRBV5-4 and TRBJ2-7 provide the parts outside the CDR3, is ETGVTQSPTHLIKTRGQQVTLRCSSQSGHNTVSWYQQALGQGPQFIFQYYREEENGRGNFPPRFSGLQFPNYSSELNVNALELDDSALYLCASSSRDNYEQYFGPGTRLTVT.

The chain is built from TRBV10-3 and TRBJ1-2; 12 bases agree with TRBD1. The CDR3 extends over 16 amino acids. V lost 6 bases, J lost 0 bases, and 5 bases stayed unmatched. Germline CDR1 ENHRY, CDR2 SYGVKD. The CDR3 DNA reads TGTGCCATCAGACCGGGACAGGGGGCCACTAACTATGGCTACACCTTC. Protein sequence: CAIRPGQGATNYGYTF.

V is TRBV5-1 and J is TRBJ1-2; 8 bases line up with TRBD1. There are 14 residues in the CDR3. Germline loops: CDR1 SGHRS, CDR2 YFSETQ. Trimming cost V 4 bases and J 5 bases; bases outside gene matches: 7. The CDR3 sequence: CASSQPGQDYGYTF. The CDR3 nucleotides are TGCGCCAGCAGCCAACCGGGACAGGATTATGGCTACACCTTC.

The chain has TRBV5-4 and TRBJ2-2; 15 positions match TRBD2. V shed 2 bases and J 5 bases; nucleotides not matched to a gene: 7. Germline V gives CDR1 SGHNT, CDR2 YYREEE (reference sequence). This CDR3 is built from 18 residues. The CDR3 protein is CASSFGTSGGHSTGELFF. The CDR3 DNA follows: TGTGCCAGCAGCTTCGGGACTAGCGGGGGGCATTCTACCGGGGAGCTGTTTTTT.

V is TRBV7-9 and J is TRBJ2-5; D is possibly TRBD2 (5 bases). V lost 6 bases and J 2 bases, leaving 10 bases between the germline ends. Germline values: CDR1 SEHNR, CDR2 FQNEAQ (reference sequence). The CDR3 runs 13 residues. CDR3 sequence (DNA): TGTGCCAGCAGGAGGGCGATACAAGAGACCCAGTACTTC. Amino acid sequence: CASRRAIQETQYF.